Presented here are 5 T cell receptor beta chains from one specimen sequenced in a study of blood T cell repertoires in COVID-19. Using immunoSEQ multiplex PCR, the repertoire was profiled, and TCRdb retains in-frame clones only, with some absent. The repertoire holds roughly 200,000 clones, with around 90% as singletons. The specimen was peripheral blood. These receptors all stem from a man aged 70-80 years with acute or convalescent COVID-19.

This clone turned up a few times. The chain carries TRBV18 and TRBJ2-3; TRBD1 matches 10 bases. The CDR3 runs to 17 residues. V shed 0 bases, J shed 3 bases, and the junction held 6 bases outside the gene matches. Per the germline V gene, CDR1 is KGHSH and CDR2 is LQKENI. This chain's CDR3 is CASSPPTGQGNTDTQYF. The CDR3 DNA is TGTGCCAGCTCACCACCTACGGGACAGGGGAATACAGATACGCAGTATTTT. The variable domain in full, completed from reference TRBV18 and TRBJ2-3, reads NAGVMQNPRHLVRRRGQEARLRCSPMKGHSHVYWYRQLPEEGLKFMVYLQKENIIDESGMPKERFSAEFPKEGPSILRIQQVVRGDSAAYFCASSPPTGQGNTDTQYFGPGTRLTVL.

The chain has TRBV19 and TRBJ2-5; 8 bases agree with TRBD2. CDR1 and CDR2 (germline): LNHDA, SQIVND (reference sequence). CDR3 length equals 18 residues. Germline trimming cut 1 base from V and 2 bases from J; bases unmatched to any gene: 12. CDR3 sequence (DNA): TGTGCCAGTAGTATAGTTAGTGGTGTTCTAGCGGGTCAAGAGACCCAGTACTTC. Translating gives CASSIVSGVLAGQETQYF.

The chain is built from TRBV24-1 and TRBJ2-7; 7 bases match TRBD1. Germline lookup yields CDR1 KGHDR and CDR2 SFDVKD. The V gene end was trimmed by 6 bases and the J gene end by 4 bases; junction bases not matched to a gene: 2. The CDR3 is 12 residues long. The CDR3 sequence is CATSQTGYEQYF. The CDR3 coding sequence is TGTGCCACCAGTCAGACAGGGTACGAGCAGTACTTC.

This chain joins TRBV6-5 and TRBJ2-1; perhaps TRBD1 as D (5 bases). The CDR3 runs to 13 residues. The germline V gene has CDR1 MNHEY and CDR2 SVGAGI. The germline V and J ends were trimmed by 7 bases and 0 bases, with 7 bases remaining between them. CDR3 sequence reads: CASTDSSYNEQFF. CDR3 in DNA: TGTGCCAGCACCGACAGCTCCTACAATGAGCAGTTCTTC.

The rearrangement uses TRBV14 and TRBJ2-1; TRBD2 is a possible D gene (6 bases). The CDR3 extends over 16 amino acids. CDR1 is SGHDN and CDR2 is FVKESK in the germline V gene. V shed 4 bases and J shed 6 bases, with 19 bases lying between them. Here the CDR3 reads CASSPLPLAFSNEQFF. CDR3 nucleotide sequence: TGTGCCAGCAGCCCACTCCCCCTAGCGTTCTCCAATGAGCAGTTCTTC.